The text below deals with one T cell receptor beta chain. Its antigen is unknown. A much larger clone lies a single base off, so this may be a read error. Ficoll-Paque density gradient centrifugation was the method used to isolate PBMCs. Sequenced on an Illumina NovaSeq 6000. cDNA libraries for TCRalpha and TCRbeta were prepared by 5'RACE using constant-segment primers, with sample barcodes and unique molecular identifiers added. Trizol reagent was used to extract RNA from every sample. Libraries were amplified in two PCR steps, with a second sample barcode and Illumina TruSeq adapters added in the second step. The libraries were sequenced on an Illumina NovaSeq using 2 x 150 bp paired-end reads. The original methods were these. The reads were demultiplexed and collapsed into UMI-guided consensus sequences using migec v1.2.7. Using mixcr v2.1.11, the UMI consensuses were aligned to TRA and TRB V and J templates and assembled into clonotypes. A clonotype was counted as expanded or contracted only if both edgeR and NoisET called the change significant, with noise models trained on biological replicates. For edgeR calls, the cutoffs were a false discovery rate-adjusted p below 0.01 and a log2 fold-change threshold of 1. As an exploratory analysis of dynamics, max-normalized trajectories of the 1000 most abundant clonotypes were examined with PCA combined with hierarchical clustering. Separately sequenced CD4+ and CD8+ repertoires were used to assign the CD4 or CD8 phenotype of responding clones. Through fastp at Q25 and MiXCR, TCRdb rebuilt clones from the public reads, retaining in-frame beta chains. All rows with the same CDR3 protein become a single entry with the most common DNA and genes. Clone size and V and J calls follow TCRdb, not the original study. Across this sample there are more than 35,000 distinct CDR3 sequences, with approximately 9.7% seen only once. Around 11% of the sample belongs to the ten largest clones.

The data were taken from a study of T-cell memory formation after mild COVID-19 (dated by TCRdb to the early 2020s). Context from the whole study: Most TCR sequence clusters were specific to one of the two donors. In two donors, T-cell clones that expanded and contracted after mild COVID-19 were followed by sequencing TCRalpha and TCRbeta repertoires longitudinally. The cohort comprised two young, previously healthy adult volunteers, one female and one male. The research as a whole found: Some responding clones were detected in pre-infection memory, which suggested that pre-existing cross-reactive memory T cells had joined the SARS-CoV-2 response. SARS-CoV-2 specificity of the second-wave clones peaking on day 37 was not confirmed. Contracting CD4+ clones were found mainly in CM and EM memory subsets, while CD8+ clones were enriched in EMRA. Balanced CD4/CD8 phenotypes were observed for clones contracting from day 15 to 85, whereas a bias towards CD4+ was observed for a second wave of clones expanding from day 15 to 37. Only two mild cases were covered by the study, and larger cohorts that include severe cases with pre-infection samples were considered necessary.

The germline ends are 6 bases apart after V is trimmed by 8 bases and J by 5 bases. The CDR3 numbers 11 residues from cysteine through phenylalanine. Kept here is only the CDR3 DNA, which spans 33 bases and is read in frame from base 1. The germline V gene sets CDR1 to KGHDR and CDR2 to SFDVKD. This receptor was obtained from an adult woman who had mild COVID-19 (a few samples of this study predate the infection). The sample titles of this study are shuffled in the database, so cell type and time point are left out; the donor was told from shared clones. The specimen sequenced was PBMCs or a T cell subset sorted from them (not recorded which). The rearranged segments are TRBV24-1 and TRBJ1-5; no D gene can be assigned with confidence. In nucleotide form, the sequence is TGTGCCACCAACGGGTATCAGCCCCAGCATTTT. Translation gives CATNGYQPQHF.